The rows below give T cell receptor beta chains drawn from one sample of a study of blood T cells in healthy people across ages. MiXCR was run by TCRdb on the 5' RACE reads, yielding one entry per CDR3 protein. The profile covers 700,000 or so distinct CDR3 sequences, with about a fifth appearing a single time and less than 25% taken by the ten largest. The sample comprised blood. The receptor source for this set is a man in his sixties or seventies in good health. The CDR3 runs from the conserved cysteine through the conserved F or W. The D gene is left open where the match is weak. Only part of the rows carry a size: once, few, many, or a class if the clone is expanded.

NA,11,few,TRBV12-3/TRBV12-4,TRBJ1-3,TGTGCCAGCAGCATCGGAAACACCATATATTTT,CASSIGNTIYF
TRBD2,15,few,TRBV7-2,TRBJ2-5,TGTGCCAGCAGCTCCCGCGGGGGGGACCAAGAGACCCAGTACTTC,CASSSRGGDQETQYF
NA,14,NA,TRBV7-2,TRBJ1-2,TGTGCCAGCAGCGCCCCCTGGGGGGGCCCTAGCTACACCTTC,CASSAPWGGPSYTF
NA,12,few,TRBV4-3,TRBJ2-1,TGCGCCAGCAGCCAAGAATACAATGAGCAGTTCTTC,CASSQEYNEQFF
NA,14,NA,TRBV12-3/TRBV12-4,TRBJ2-3,TGTGCCAGCAGTTCCTACAGGGCCCAAGATACGCAGTATTTT,CASSSYRAQDTQYF
NA,13,NA,TRBV20-1,TRBJ2-1,TGCAGTGCTACTCTCTACGGGTACAATGAGCAGTTCTTC,CSATLYGYNEQFF
NA,13,NA,TRBV20-1,TRBJ2-2,TGCAGTGCTAGCGAGGGTTACACCGGGGAGCTGTTTTTT,CSASEGYTGELFF
NA,13,NA,TRBV6-5,TRBJ2-7,TGTGCCAGCAGTTACTCTCAGGGTACCGAGCAGTACTTC,CASSYSQGTEQYF
NA,16,NA,TRBV10-3,TRBJ1-1,TGTGCCCACGCCCTGGTCCCCGCGACCTTGAACACTGAAGCTTTCTTT,CAHALVPATLNTEAFF
TRBD2,18,few,TRBV7-2,TRBJ2-1,TGTGCCAGCAGCTTAGTTCCTAGCGGGAGGCCCGCCTACAATGAGCAGTTCTTC,CASSLVPSGRPAYNEQFF